The next 23 T cell receptor beta chains were all read from a single sample in a study of blood T cell repertoires in COVID-19 (TCRdb year 2020). Libraries came from the immunoSEQ multiplex PCR assay. The clones in this table, taken by TCRdb from immuneACCESS, are in-frame only. Not every clone is retained; where verified, under half of the shortfall comes from an unresolved V gene, and the cause of the rest is unknown. The sample contains some 460,000 clones, 75% to 90% of them found a single time. The biggest ten clones account for under 0.85% of the sample. What was sequenced was PBMCs or T cells enriched from blood (not recorded which). The receptors shown here come from a woman under 30 who had recovered from COVID-19.

The chain joins TRBV19 to TRBJ2-2; no definite D call. This CDR3 contains 15 residues. The germline CDR1 and CDR2 sequences are LNHDA and SQIVND (reference sequence). The germline V and J ends were trimmed by 3 bases and 2 bases, with 10 bases remaining between them. The CDR3 DNA reads as TGTGCCAGTAGTATTTACAGCTTCAACACCGGGGAGCTGTTTTTT. Residues: CASSIYSFNTGELFF.

The gene calls are TRBV5-1 and TRBJ1-4; no reliable D call. This CDR3 is 14 amino acids long. Looked up from germline, CDR1 is SGHRS and CDR2 is YFSETQ. Deletions cut 1 base from V and 6 bases from J, with 10 bases between. The CDR3 protein is CASSLSADYEKLFF. The CDR3, as DNA: TGCGCCAGCAGCTTGTCGGCCGACTATGAAAAACTGTTTTTT.

V and J are TRBV12-5 and TRBJ2-5; 8 bases map to TRBD1. This CDR3 is 14 amino acids long. Trimming took 6 bases from V and 5 from J; bases not matched to a gene: 8. The V gene's germline CDR1 is LGHNT and CDR2 FRNRAP. The CDR3 protein is CASGTDRDGETQYF. DNA of the CDR3: TGTGCTAGTGGGACGGACAGGGACGGGGAGACCCAGTACTTC.

V gene TRBV2 combines with J gene TRBJ1-1; 11 bases agree with TRBD1. After removal of 7 bases from V and 4 bases from J, the junction contained 8 bases not matched to a gene. Germline V gene sequence: CDR1 SNHLY, CDR2 FYNNEI. The CDR3 consists of 15 residues. CDR3 in amino acids: CASIGQGAGRTEAFF. The CDR3 nucleotides are TGTGCCAGCATCGGACAGGGGGCTGGTCGCACTGAAGCTTTCTTT. Supplemented by reference TRBV2 and TRBJ1-1, the full variable domain reads EPEVTQTPSHQVTQMGQEVILRCVPISNHLYFYWYRQILGQKVEFLVSFYNNEISEKSEIFDDQFSVERPDGSNFTLKIRSTKLEDSAMYFCASIGQGAGRTEAFFGQGTRLTVV.

The chain has TRBV25-1 and TRBJ1-1, with 7 positions matching TRBD1. With V trimmed by 5 bases and J by 5 bases, 11 bases remained unmatched. The CDR3 consists of 15 residues. Germline V lookup: CDR1 MGHDK, CDR2 SYGVNS. CDR3 nucleotides: TGTGCCAGCAGTCCCCCCGGGACAGAGTCTACTGAAGCTTTCTTT. This encodes CASSPPGTESTEAFF. The full variable domain, in which reference TRBV25-1 and TRBJ1-1 provide the parts outside the CDR3, is EADIYQTPRYLVIGTGKKITLECSQTMGHDKMYWYQQDPGMELHLIHYSYGVNSTEKGDLSSESTVSRIRTEHFPLTLESARPSHTSQYLCASSPPGTESTEAFFGQGTRLTVV.

For the CDR3, the DNA is TGCGCCAGCAGCCTACCTGGGGGGGCAGATACGCAGTATTTT. It is translated as CASSLPGGADTQYF. The chain uses TRBV5-1 and TRBJ2-3, with TRBD2 matching 7 bases. Per germline, CDR1 SGHRS and CDR2 YFSETQ. The V segment lost 4 bases and the J segment 4 bases; nucleotides outside the gene matches: 6. The CDR3 covers 14 residues.

In this sample, this clone turned up a few times. The chain carries TRBV3-1 (or the pseudogene TRBV3-2) and TRBJ2-1; the D is unclear. The germline CDR1 and CDR2 sequences are LGHDT and YNNKEL (reference sequence). V was cut by 0 bases and J by 8 bases, with 11 bases left in between. There are 14 residues in the CDR3. This CDR3 reads CASSQEIRRDEQFF. The DNA for the CDR3 is TGTGCCAGCAGCCAAGAGATTCGTCGGGATGAGCAGTTCTTC.

V gene TRBV7-9 combines with J gene TRBJ1-1; D not certain. V lost 5 bases, J lost 3 bases, and 7 bases lay in between. Germline CDR1 is SEHNR and CDR2 is FQNEAQ (reference sequence). This CDR3 contains 12 residues. CDR3 coding DNA: TGTGCCAGCAGCCCCACAGACACTGAAGCTTTCTTT. The encoded protein is CASSPTDTEAFF.

This clone was detected ten times or more. This chain joins TRBV5-5 and TRBJ1-4; D remains ambiguous. Trimming cost V 2 bases and J 8 bases, with 10 bases left between them. Germline CDR1 is SGHKS and CDR2 is YYEKEE (reference sequence). This CDR3 has 13 residues. DNA of the CDR3: TGTGCCAGCAGCTTCGATCTGAGGGAAAAACTGTTTTTT. Translated: CASSFDLREKLFF.

This clone was counted once. This rearrangement joins TRBV5-1 to TRBJ2-7, with 7 bases lining up with TRBD1. V lost 4 bases, J lost 7 bases, and 11 bases stayed unmatched. Germline-derived CDR1 and CDR2 are SGHRS and YFSETQ. The CDR3 totals 14 residues. The CDR3 loop reads CASSLEGAGVEQYF. CDR3 DNA sequence: TGCGCCAGCAGCCTAGAGGGGGCAGGGGTGGAGCAGTACTTC.

The chain combines TRBV2 with TRBJ2-1; weak D call: TRBD1 (6 bases). CDR1 SNHLY and CDR2 FYNNEI come from the germline V gene. This CDR3 contains 14 residues. Trimming stripped 6 bases from V and 7 bases from J, with 16 bases between. The CDR3 nucleotides are TGTGCCAGCAGCCCCTGGGGGCAGGGGAATGAGCAGTTCTTC. Its translation is CASSPWGQGNEQFF.

The rearrangement links TRBV3-1 (or the pseudogene TRBV3-2) to TRBJ2-4; 8 positions agree with TRBD1. V trimming: 3 bases; J trimming: 8 bases; junction bases outside the gene matches: 6. There are 14 residues in the CDR3. Per the germline V gene, CDR1 is LGHDT and CDR2 is YNNKEL (reference sequence). The CDR3 protein is CASSQDREGDIQYF. The CDR3 DNA is TGTGCCAGCAGCCAGGACAGGGAAGGAGACATTCAGTACTTC.

The chain carries TRBV14 and TRBJ1-6; TRBD1 matches at 7 bases. The V gene end was trimmed by 1 base and the J gene end by 2 bases; junction bases not matched to a gene: 2. The CDR3 covers 16 residues. Germline-derived CDR1 and CDR2 are SGHDN and FVKESK. The CDR3 nucleotides read TGTGCCAGCAGCCAAGTAGGGGGCCCCTATAATTCACCCCTCCACTTT. This sequence encodes CASSQVGGPYNSPLHF.

The chain links TRBV20-1 to TRBJ2-7; D gene unclear. Between the trimmed V and J ends, which lost 4 bases and 1 base, there was a span of 5 bases. The germline V gene encodes CDR1 DFQATT and CDR2 SNEGSKA (reference sequence). This CDR3 is built from 11 residues. The DNA for the CDR3 is TGCAGTGCTACTAGGTCCTACGAGCAGTACTTC. Protein: CSATRSYEQYF.

The chain couples TRBV5-1 to TRBJ2-2; a weak D match, TRBD1 (6 bases). CDR1 is SGHRS, CDR2 YFSETQ, per germline. The V end lost 0 bases, the J end lost 7 bases, and 16 bases lay between the germline ends. The CDR3 is 16 amino acids. The CDR3 coding sequence is TGCGCCAGCAGCTTGGTCGGTACAGGGTTTGTCGGGGAGCTGTTTTTT. It codes for CASSLVGTGFVGELFF.

V gene TRBV12-3 or TRBV12-4 combines with J gene TRBJ1-2; D is unclear. The CDR3 length is 13 residues. V lost 7 bases, J lost 4 bases, and 13 bases lay in between. This CDR3 reads CASTPQEPYGYTF. The DNA for the CDR3 is TGTGCCAGCACCCCTCAGGAACCCTATGGCTACACCTTC.

This chain joins TRBV6-4 and TRBJ2-7; 8 bases align to TRBD2. Losses at the gene ends were 7 bases for V and 3 bases for J; bases not matched to a gene: 5. The CDR3 runs to 13 residues. In germline, CDR1 is MRHNA, CDR2 SNTAGT. This chain's CDR3 is CASILAGYYEQYF. CDR3 coding DNA: TGTGCCAGCATCCTAGCGGGTTACTACGAGCAGTACTTC.

This clone showed up just a few times. The CDR3 is CASTFTRGGYTF. CDR3 nucleotide sequence: TGTGCCAGCACTTTTACCAGGGGCGGCTACACCTTC. The V and J genes are TRBV12-3 or TRBV12-4 and TRBJ1-2; possibly TRBD1 for D (6 bases). With 7 bases removed from V and 8 bases from J, the gap between germline ends came to 14 bases. The CDR3 loop spans 12 amino acids.

V usage is TRBV19 and J usage is TRBJ2-5; D is possibly TRBD2 (6 bases). CDR1 LNHDA and CDR2 SQIVND come from the germline V gene (reference sequence). The CDR3 loop spans 14 amino acids. V lost 4 bases and J 5 bases, leaving 14 bases between the germline ends. CDR3 DNA: TGTGCCAGTAGTAACTTCTTTGGGGGGGAGACCCAGTACTTC. It specifies CASSNFFGGETQYF.

The rearrangement joins TRBV5-1 to TRBJ1-6; 7 positions match TRBD1. The V gene's germline CDR1 is SGHRS and CDR2 YFSETQ. With 4 bases clipped from V and 8 bases from J, the junction kept 9 bases outside the gene matches. This CDR3 contains 15 residues. The DNA for the CDR3 is TGCGCCAGCAGCGCTAGACAGGGTGGGGATTCACCCCTCCACTTT. As protein: CASSARQGGDSPLHF.

The rearrangement uses TRBV6-5 and TRBJ2-2; the match to TRBD1 covers 9 bases. Trimming at V came to 5 bases and at J to 3 bases, leaving 1 base not matched to a gene. CDR3 length: 14 amino acids. Germline V gene lookup returns CDR1 MNHEY and CDR2 SVGAGI. The CDR3 coding sequence is TGTGCCAGCAGTAGGACAGGGGACACCGGGGAGCTGTTTTTT. Its translation is CASSRTGDTGELFF.

The chain links TRBV4-1 to TRBJ1-5; unclear D gene. In germline, CDR1 is MGHRA, CDR2 YSYEKL. This CDR3 is 15 amino acids long. With 1 base removed from V and 5 bases from J, the gap between germline ends came to 12 bases. The CDR3 reads CASSQGPVDYQPQHF. The DNA of the CDR3 is TGCGCCAGCAGCCAAGGTCCGGTGGACTATCAGCCCCAGCATTTT.

The table lists this clone with a count of one. This chain uses TRBV3-1 (or the pseudogene TRBV3-2) with TRBJ2-5, with a possible D match to TRBD1 (6 bases). Germline CDR1 LGHDT, CDR2 YNNKEL (reference sequence). The V end was cut by 0 bases, the J end by 4 bases, with 12 bases between. This CDR3 comprises 15 residues. The CDR3 loop is CASSQDQDRSETQYF. DNA for the CDR3: TGTGCCAGCAGCCAAGACCAGGACAGATCAGAGACCCAGTACTTC.